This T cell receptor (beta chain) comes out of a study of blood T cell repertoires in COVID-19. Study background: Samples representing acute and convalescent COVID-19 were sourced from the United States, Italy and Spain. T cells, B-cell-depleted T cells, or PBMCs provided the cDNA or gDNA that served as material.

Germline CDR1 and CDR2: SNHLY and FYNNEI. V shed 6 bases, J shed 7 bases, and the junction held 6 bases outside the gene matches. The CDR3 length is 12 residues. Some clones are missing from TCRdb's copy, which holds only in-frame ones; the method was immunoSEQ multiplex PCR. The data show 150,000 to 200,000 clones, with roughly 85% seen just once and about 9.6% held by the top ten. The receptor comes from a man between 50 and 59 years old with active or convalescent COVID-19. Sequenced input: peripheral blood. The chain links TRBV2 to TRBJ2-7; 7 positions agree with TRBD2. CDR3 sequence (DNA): TGTGCCAGCAGCCTCGGGGGGTGGGAGCAGTACTTC. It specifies CASSLGGWEQYF. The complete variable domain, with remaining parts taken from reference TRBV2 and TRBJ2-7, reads EPEVTQTPSHQVTQMGQEVILRCVPISNHLYFYWYRQILGQKVEFLVSFYNNEISEKSEIFDDQFSVERPDGSNFTLKIRSTKLEDSAMYFCASSLGGWEQYFGPGTRLTVT.